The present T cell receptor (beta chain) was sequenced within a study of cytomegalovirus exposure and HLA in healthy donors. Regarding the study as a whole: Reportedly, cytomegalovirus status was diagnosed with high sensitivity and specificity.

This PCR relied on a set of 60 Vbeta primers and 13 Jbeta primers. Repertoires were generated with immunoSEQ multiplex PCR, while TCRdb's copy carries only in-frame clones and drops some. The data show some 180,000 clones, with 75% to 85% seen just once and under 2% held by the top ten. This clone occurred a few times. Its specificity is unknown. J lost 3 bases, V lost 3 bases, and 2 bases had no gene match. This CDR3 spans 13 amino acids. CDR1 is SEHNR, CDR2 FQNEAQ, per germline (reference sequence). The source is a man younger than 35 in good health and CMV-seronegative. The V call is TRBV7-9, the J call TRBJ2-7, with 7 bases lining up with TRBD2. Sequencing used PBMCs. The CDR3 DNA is TGTGCCAGCAGCTTCGGGGAGGGCTACGAGCAGTACTTC. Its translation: CASSFGEGYEQYF.